The 29 T cell receptor beta chains reported below all come from one sample, sequenced in a study of T-cell reconstitution after alpha-beta-depleted transplantation in children. It was with unique molecular identifiers that the TCRbeta library was prepared. MiXCR, applied by TCRdb to the PCR reads, yields one record per CDR3 protein. The profile shows approximately 520,000 distinct CDR3 sequences, more than 9.5% of them singletons. The sequences come from PBMCs, mostly from graft donor cells, collected 180 days after TCRalphabeta/CD19-depleted stem cell transplant. The receptors derive from a female patient under 10 years old who had a stem cell transplant for aplastic anemia, so the T cells may come from the graft donor.

This clonotype was seen a handful of times. The rearrangement links TRBV7-2 to TRBJ2-7; TRBD2 matches at 9 bases. The trim removed 5 bases at V and 6 bases at J, leaving 14 bases unmatched. This CDR3 has 16 amino acids. The germline V gene encodes CDR1 SGHTA and CDR2 FQGNSA. Written as DNA, the CDR3 is TGTGCCAGCAGCCACTTTCTAGCGGGACCGGCCAGCGAGCAGTACTTC. Its translation is CASSHFLAGPASEQYF.

V gene TRBV11-2 combines with J gene TRBJ2-3; 11 positions match TRBD2. The CDR3 covers 18 residues. With V trimmed by 5 bases and J by 9 bases, 19 bases remained unmatched. CDR1 and CDR2 from the germline V gene are SGHAT and FQNNGV. The CDR3 DNA sequence: TGTGCCAGCAGCCTCCCAACAGGGACTAGCGGCCCGCGGGGGACGCAGTATTTT. Translating it yields CASSLPTGTSGPRGTQYF.

This clonotype occurred a few times. CDR3 sequence reads: CSARDTAMDEQYF. CDR3 bases: TGCAGTGCTAGAGACACCGCGATGGACGAGCAGTACTTC. The chain is built from TRBV20-1 and TRBJ2-7; D is unresolved. Germline V gene sequence: CDR1 DFQATT, CDR2 SNEGSKA (reference sequence). The CDR3 consists of 13 residues. V shed 0 bases and J shed 5 bases, with 11 bases lying between them.

Only a few counts were recorded for this clonotype. The DNA for the CDR3 is TGTGCCAGCAGTTCCGGGACAGCAAATACGCAGTATTTT. This encodes CASSSGTANTQYF. J is TRBJ2-3 and V is TRBV27, with TRBD1 matching 7 bases. The CDR3 sequence is 13 residues long. V was pared by 4 bases and J by 7 bases, with 5 bases of the junction left unmatched. Germline CDR1 MNHEY, CDR2 SMNVEV (reference sequence).

Turning to this clonotype: Just one base apart from a much larger clone, this may be a read error. This chain uses TRBV5-1 with TRBJ2-1; TRBD2 is a possible D gene (5 bases). The CDR3 runs to 15 residues. Trimming stripped 1 base from V and 9 bases from J, with 17 bases between. The germline V gene encodes CDR1 SGHRS and CDR2 YFSETQ. The CDR3 reads CASSLCVVGVGEQFF. The CDR3 bases are TGCGCCAGCAGCTTGTGCGTCGTCGGGGTTGGTGAGCAGTTCTTC.

This clonotype has a handful of counts. CDR3 in DNA: TGTGCCACCGCGGGAGGAGTAAAGGGCATTCAGTACTTC. Its protein product is CATAGGVKGIQYF. The rearrangement joins TRBV5-6 to TRBJ2-4; 8 positions agree with TRBD2. In germline, CDR1 is SGHDT, CDR2 YYEEEE. CDR3 length: 13 amino acids. Trimming removed 9 bases from V and 9 bases from J; junction bases left unmatched: 11.

In this sample, this clonotype turned up a few times. The chain joins TRBV21-1 to TRBJ2-7. TRBV21-1 is recorded as a pseudogene. The CDR3 contains 15 residues. The CDR3 is CASSIFTDHFYEQYV. DNA for the CDR3: TGTGCCAGCAGCATATTTACAGACCACTTTTACGAGCAGTACGTC.

This clonotype was counted between two and nine times. The chain joins TRBV20-1 to TRBJ2-1; TRBD2 matches at 7 bases. The germline V gene encodes CDR1 DFQATT and CDR2 SNEGSKA (reference sequence). The CDR3 totals 15 residues. The trim removed 0 bases at V and 4 bases at J, leaving 6 bases unmatched. CDR3 nucleotides: TGCAGTGCTAGAGATCAAGCGGGACTTTACAATGAGCAGTTCTTC. It is translated as CSARDQAGLYNEQFF.

In this sample, this clonotype turned up a few times. The rearrangement uses TRBV7-2 and TRBJ2-1, with 7 bases fitting TRBD2. Germline values: CDR1 SGHTA, CDR2 FQGNSA. The CDR3 is 12 residues long. V gave up 7 bases and J gave up 10 bases; unmatched junction bases: 7. Written as DNA, the CDR3 is TGTGCCAGCAAGGCGGGAGTGAGGGAGCAGTTCTTC. It is translated as CASKAGVREQFF.

This chain connects TRBV20-1 to TRBJ2-1; a weak D match, TRBD2 (5 bases). V lost 4 bases and J 6 bases, leaving 16 bases between the germline ends. The CDR3 length is 14 residues. Germline V gene lookup returns CDR1 DFQATT and CDR2 SNEGSKA (reference sequence). The CDR3 bases are TGCAGTGCTAAACTCGGGATCTGGTTCAATGAGCAGTTCTTC. Translated: CSAKLGIWFNEQFF.

The CDR3 DNA reads TGCGCCAGCAGCGAGGGACTAGCGGGAGGGGTCCAAGAGACCCAGTACTTC. Translated, it gives CASSEGLAGGVQETQYF. This chain uses TRBV5-1 with TRBJ2-5, with 16 bases identical to TRBD2. The CDR3 is made up of 17 amino acids. Germline values: CDR1 SGHRS, CDR2 YFSETQ. With 4 bases clipped from V and 1 base from J, the junction kept 4 bases outside the gene matches. The full variable domain, with the rest looked up from reference TRBV5-1 and TRBJ2-5, is KAGVTQTPRYLIKTRGQQVTLSCSPISGHRSVSWYQQTPGQGLQFLFEYFSETQRNKGNFPGRFSGRQFSNSRSEMNVSTLELGDSALYLCASSEGLAGGVQETQYFGPGTRLLVL.

The sample holds many counts of this clonotype. This chain links TRBV7-2 with TRBJ1-6, with no clear D. Trimming shortened V by 4 bases and J by 7 bases, and 14 bases separated the two germline ends. This CDR3 has 15 residues. Germline-derived CDR1 and CDR2 are SGHTA and FQGNSA. The CDR3 loop is CASSSQTPVNSPLHF. CDR3 sequence (DNA): TGTGCCAGCAGCTCTCAGACCCCTGTAAATTCACCCCTCCACTTT.

Many counts were recorded for this clonotype. J is TRBJ1-6 and V is TRBV7-2; the D is unclear. Germline V gene lookup returns CDR1 SGHTA and CDR2 FQGNSA. CDR3 length equals 15 residues. Trimming cost V 2 bases and J 7 bases, with 12 bases left between them. For the CDR3, the DNA is TGTGCCAGCAGCTTACAGCCTAAAGGCAATTCACCCCTCCACTTT. Translation: CASSLQPKGNSPLHF. Complete variable domain (other parts from reference TRBV7-2 and TRBJ1-6): GAGVSQSPSNKVTEKGKDVELRCDPISGHTALYWYRQSLGQGLEFLIYFQGNSAPDKSGLPSDRFSAERTGGSVSTLTIQRTQQEDSAVYLCASSLQPKGNSPLHFGNGTRLTVT.

V usage is TRBV2 and J usage is TRBJ2-3; the D is unclear. The CDR3 covers 11 residues. Germline V gene sequence: CDR1 SNHLY, CDR2 FYNNEI. V gave up 8 bases and J gave up 4 bases, with 7 bases separating them. The CDR3 region has the DNA TGTGCCAGCGGGGTCCCAGATACGCAGTATTTT. This codes for CASGVPDTQYF.

This clonotype was seen at least ten times. The V call is TRBV29-1, the J call TRBJ1-2; possibly TRBD1 for D (5 bases). The CDR3 has 13 residues. CDR1 is SQVTM and CDR2 is ANQGSEA in the germline V gene. V lost 4 bases and J 2 bases, leaving 11 bases between the germline ends. The CDR3 sequence: CSVAGNTNYGYTF. The CDR3 nucleotides are TGCAGCGTTGCAGGGAACACGAACTATGGCTACACCTTC.

This clonotype came up a few times. The V and J genes are TRBV12-3 or TRBV12-4 and TRBJ1-2, with TRBD1 as a possible D gene (5 bases). V was clipped by 6 bases and J by 1 base, with 9 bases between them. CDR3 length: 13 amino acids. The CDR3 DNA is TGTGCCAGCAGCCGGGGGTTTAACTATGGCTACACCTTC. Translated, it gives CASSRGFNYGYTF.

This clonotype was detected only a few times. The genes are TRBV19 and TRBJ1-2; 8 bases align to TRBD1. Unmatched junction bases numbered 4, after V lost 9 bases and J lost 7 bases. The CDR3 contains 11 residues. Germline V lookup: CDR1 LNHDA, CDR2 SQIVND (reference sequence). CDR3 amino acids: CASPDRGGYTF. The DNA for the CDR3 is TGTGCCAGCCCCGACAGGGGTGGCTACACCTTC.

In this sample, this clonotype turned up a few times. This chain joins TRBV11-2 and TRBJ2-1, with D maybe TRBD1 (5 bases). The CDR3 covers 16 residues. V was clipped by 1 base and J by 2 bases, with 12 bases between them. CDR1 is SGHAT and CDR2 is FQNNGV in the germline V gene. The chain's CDR3 is CASSLGRAGTYNEQFF. The CDR3 nucleotides are TGTGCCAGCAGCTTAGGCAGGGCAGGGACCTACAATGAGCAGTTCTTC.

This clonotype was found a few times. The chain recombines TRBV10-3 with TRBJ2-6, with 10 positions matching TRBD2. This CDR3 comprises 18 residues. CDR1 and CDR2 from the germline V gene are ENHRY and SYGVKD. Unmatched junction bases numbered 8, after V lost 6 bases and J lost 0 bases. The DNA of the CDR3 is TGTGCCATCAGGGAAGGACTAGCGGTTAACTCTGGGGCCAACGTCCTGACTTTC. It encodes CAIREGLAVNSGANVLTF.

This clonotype was counted between two and nine times. The V and J genes are TRBV6-5 and TRBJ2-3; D not resolved. The CDR3 covers 15 residues. Trimming removed 0 bases from V and 0 bases from J, with 7 bases in between. The germline V gene has CDR1 MNHEY and CDR2 SVGAGI. This CDR3 reads CASSYSLRSTDTQYF. DNA of the CDR3: TGTGCCAGCAGTTACTCCTTACGGAGCACAGATACGCAGTATTTT.

This clonotype turned up a few times. The chain uses TRBV19 and TRBJ2-1, with 8 bases aligning to TRBD1. CDR1 and CDR2 from the germline V gene are LNHDA and SQIVND (reference sequence). Trimming at V came to 3 bases and at J to 4 bases, leaving 5 bases not matched to a gene. The CDR3 extends over 15 amino acids. CDR3 coding DNA: TGTGCCAGTAGTATTTCCGGGACAGGATACAATGAGCAGTTCTTC. It translates to CASSISGTGYNEQFF.

Many counts were recorded for this clonotype. The chain combines TRBV20-1 with TRBJ2-7; the D gene is possibly TRBD1 (6 bases). The CDR3 runs to 12 residues. With 4 bases removed from V and 5 bases from J, the gap between germline ends came to 12 bases. Per germline, CDR1 DFQATT and CDR2 SNEGSKA (reference sequence). This chain's CDR3 is CSAIPDRNEQYF. DNA of the CDR3: TGCAGTGCTATCCCTGACAGGAACGAGCAGTACTTC.

This clonotype showed up just a few times. This chain connects TRBV5-1 to TRBJ2-7; D might be TRBD2 (5 bases). The CDR3 extends over 14 amino acids. The V and J ends lost 0 bases and 12 bases respectively, with 19 bases between them. Germline CDR1 SGHRS, CDR2 YFSETQ. The CDR3, as DNA: TGCGCCAGCAGCTTGGCCCCCTTTTCCAAGCGGAGGTACGTC. Encoded protein: CASSLAPFSKRRYV.

This clonotype was detected a few times. CDR3 loop: CASSTTRLSLLAKNIQYF. In nucleotides, the CDR3 is TGTGCCAGCAGCACGACTAGACTCTCCCTGCTAGCCAAAAACATTCAGTACTTC. This chain links TRBV7-8 with TRBJ2-4; TRBD2 might be the D (6 bases). The V gene's germline CDR1 is SGHVS and CDR2 FQNEAQ. The ends were cut back, 5 bases at V and 0 bases at J, with 20 bases in the middle. This CDR3 spans 18 amino acids.

This clonotype came up a few times. The chain combines TRBV9 with TRBJ2-7; D may be TRBD2 (5 bases). CDR1 SGDLS and CDR2 YYNGEE come from the germline V gene. The CDR3 has 15 amino acids. The V end was cut by 0 bases, the J end by 4 bases, with 14 bases between. The CDR3 DNA sequence: TGTGCCAGCAGCGTAGAGTCTGGTAGAGGGTACGAGCAGTACTTC. Its protein product is CASSVESGRGYEQYF. Complete variable domain (other parts from reference TRBV9 and TRBJ2-7): DSGVTQTPKHLITATGQRVTLRCSPRSGDLSVYWYQQSLDQGLQFLIQYYNGEERAKGNILERFSAQQFPDLHSELNLSSLELGDSALYFCASSVESGRGYEQYFGPGTRLTVT.

This clonotype was detected ten times or more. The chain carries TRBV5-1 and TRBJ2-4, with 8 bases fitting TRBD2. The CDR3 covers 17 residues. The J segment lost 1 base and the V segment lost 4 bases, leaving 10 bases of the junction unmatched. The germline gives CDR1 SGHRS, CDR2 YFSETQ. The CDR3 DNA is TGCGCCAGCAGCGAACGGGAGGGCCGTTTCGCCAAAAACATTCAGTACTTC. This encodes CASSEREGRFAKNIQYF.

This clonotype was found a few times. The J gene is TRBJ1-2, the V gene TRBV6-2 or TRBV6-3; D not certain. The V end lost 3 bases, the J end lost 6 bases, and 17 bases lay between the germline ends. CDR3 length: 15 residues. In germline, CDR1 is MNHEY, CDR2 SVGEGT. The CDR3 loop is CASSYSRQPVDGYTF. CDR3 nucleotide sequence: TGTGCCAGCAGTTATTCAAGACAACCAGTCGATGGCTACACCTTC.

This clonotype was seen a handful of times. J is TRBJ2-7 and V is TRBV6-2 or TRBV6-3; D possibly corresponds to TRBD1 (7 bases). V was clipped by 4 bases and J by 0 bases, with 19 bases between them. The germline gives CDR1 MNHEY, CDR2 SVGEGT. The CDR3 has 17 residues. The DNA of the CDR3 is TGTGCCAGCAGTTTCTTTCGGACAGGACTAAGCTCCTACGAGCAGTACTTC. As protein: CASSFFRTGLSSYEQYF.

The count of this clonotype is one. The conserved final phenylalanine or tryptophan is absent from the CDR3, which likely points to a read error. This chain uses TRBV9 with TRBJ1-2; D gene uncertain. The length of the CDR3 is 17 residues. The V end was cut by 0 bases, the J end by 0 bases, with 15 bases between. The germline CDR1 and CDR2 sequences are SGDLS and YYNGEE. In nucleotides, the CDR3 is TGTGCCAGCAGCGTAGTACCCTATACGGGCTCTAACTATGGCTACACCTTG. Its translation is CASSVVPYTGSNYGYTL.